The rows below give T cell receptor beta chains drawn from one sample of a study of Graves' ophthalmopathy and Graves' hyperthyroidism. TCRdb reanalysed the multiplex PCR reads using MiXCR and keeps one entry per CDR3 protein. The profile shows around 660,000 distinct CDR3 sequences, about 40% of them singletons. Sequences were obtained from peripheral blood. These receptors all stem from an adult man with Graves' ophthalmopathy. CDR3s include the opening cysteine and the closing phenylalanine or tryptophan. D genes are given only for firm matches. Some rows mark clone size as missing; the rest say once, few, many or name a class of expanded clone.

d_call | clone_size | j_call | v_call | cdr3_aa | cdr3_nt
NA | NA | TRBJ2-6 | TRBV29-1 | CSQDVGANVLTF | TGCAGCCAAGACGTGGGGGCCAACGTCCTGACTTTC
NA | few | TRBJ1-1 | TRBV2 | CASSVNPGPTSNTEAFF | TGTGCCAGCAGTGTAAACCCGGGACCGACTTCGAACACTGAAGCTTTCTTT
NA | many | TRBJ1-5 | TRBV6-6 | CASSYPSLPQHF | TGTGCCAGCAGTTACCCGAGTTTACCCCAGCATTTT
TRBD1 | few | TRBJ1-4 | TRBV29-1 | CSVAGQGNEKLFF | TGCAGCGTTGCGGGACAGGGTAATGAAAAACTGTTTTTT
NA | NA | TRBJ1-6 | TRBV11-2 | CASSLDLQGNSPLHF | TGTGCCAGCAGCTTAGATCTGCAGGGTAATTCACCCCTCCACTTT
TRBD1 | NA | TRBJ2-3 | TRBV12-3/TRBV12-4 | CASSSGQGGTDTQYF | TGTGCCAGCAGTTCCGGACAGGGGGGAACAGATACGCAGTATTTT
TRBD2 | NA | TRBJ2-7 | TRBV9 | CASSVSGTSSYEQYF | TGTGCCAGCAGCGTTTCGGGGACTAGCTCCTACGAGCAGTACTTC
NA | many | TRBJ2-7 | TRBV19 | CASSTEGVSRREQYF | TGTGCCAGTAGTACCGAAGGGGTCTCAAGGAGAGAGCAGTACTTC
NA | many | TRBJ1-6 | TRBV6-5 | CASSYSSDTHSPLHF | TGTGCCAGCAGTTACTCGTCAGACACCCATTCACCCCTCCACTTT
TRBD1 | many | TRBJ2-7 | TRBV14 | CASSPRDRYYEQYF | TGTGCCAGCAGCCCTAGGGACAGATACTACGAGCAGTACTTC
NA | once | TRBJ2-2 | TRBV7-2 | CAGRQVSLGELFF | TGTGCCGGGAGGCAGGTATCACTCGGGGAGCTGTTTTTT
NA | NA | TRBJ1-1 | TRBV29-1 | CSVGSGGTETEAFF | TGCAGCGTTGGATCTGGGGGCACGGAGACTGAAGCTTTCTTT
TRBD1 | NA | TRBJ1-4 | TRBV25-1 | CASSQAGTGRYEKLFF | TGTGCCAGCAGCCAAGCGGGGACAGGGCGATATGAAAAACTGTTTTTT
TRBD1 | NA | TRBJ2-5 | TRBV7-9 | CASSPGTGEEEETQYF | TGTGCCAGCAGCCCCGGGACAGGGGAGGAAGAAGAGACCCAGTACTTC
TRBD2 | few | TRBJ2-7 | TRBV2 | CASSPREGEQYF | TGTGCCAGCAGCCCCCGGGAGGGCGAGCAGTACTTC
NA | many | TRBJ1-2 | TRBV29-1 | CSVGDWDYGYTF | TGCAGCGTTGGGGACTGGGACTATGGCTACACCTTC
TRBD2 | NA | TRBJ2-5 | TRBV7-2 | CASSYGLAGPQETQYF | TGTGCCAGCAGTTACGGACTAGCGGGCCCCCAAGAGACCCAGTACTTC
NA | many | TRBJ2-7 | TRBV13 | CASSRVYEQYF | TGTGCCAGCAGCCGGGTCTACGAGCAGTACTTC
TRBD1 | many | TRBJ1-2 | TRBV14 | CASSGGTGGDYGYTF | TGTGCCAGCAGCGGAGGGACAGGGGGCGACTATGGCTACACCTTC
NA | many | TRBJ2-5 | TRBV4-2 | CASSHGLGETQYF | TGTGCCAGCAGCCACGGTCTCGGGGAGACCCAGTACTTC
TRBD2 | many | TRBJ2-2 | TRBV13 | CASSVGLAGLGELFF | TGTGCCAGCAGCGTGGGACTAGCGGGTCTGGGGGAGCTGTTTTTT
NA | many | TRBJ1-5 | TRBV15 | CATSRGRENQPQHF | TGTGCCACCAGCAGGGGACGGGAAAATCAGCCCCAGCATTTT
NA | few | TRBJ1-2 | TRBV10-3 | CASAWGTGYGYTF | TGTGCCAGCGCTTGGGGTACAGGCTATGGCTACACCTTC
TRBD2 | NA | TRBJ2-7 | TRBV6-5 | CASSYNGRNYEQYF | TGTGCCAGCAGTTACAACGGGAGGAACTACGAGCAGTACTTC
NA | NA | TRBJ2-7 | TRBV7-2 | CASRPGGNEQYF | TGTGCCAGCAGACCGGGGGGCAACGAGCAGTACTTC
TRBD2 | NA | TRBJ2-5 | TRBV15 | CATSRVAGPETQYF | TGTGCCACCAGCAGAGTAGCGGGGCCAGAGACCCAGTACTTC
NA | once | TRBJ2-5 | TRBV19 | CASSAAGLSQETQYF | TGTGCCAGTAGTGCTGCGGGACTCTCCCAAGAGACCCAGTACTTC
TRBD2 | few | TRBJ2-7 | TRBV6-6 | CASSEARGVGYF | TGTGCCAGCAGTGAAGCGCGGGGGGTTGGGTACTTC
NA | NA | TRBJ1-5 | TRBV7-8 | CASSSRKRGAYSNQPQHF | TGTGCCAGCAGCTCCCGGAAACGGGGGGCTTATAGCAATCAGCCCCAGCATTTT
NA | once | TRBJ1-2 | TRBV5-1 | CASSLKGDANYGYTF | TGCGCCAGCAGCTTGAAAGGGGACGCTAACTATGGCTACACCTTC
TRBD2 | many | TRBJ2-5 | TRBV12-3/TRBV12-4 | CASRPGLAGGTQYF | TGTGCCAGCAGGCCGGGACTAGCGGGAGGGACCCAGTACTTC
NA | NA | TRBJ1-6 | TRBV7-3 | CASSQNVGSSYNSPLHF | TGTGCCAGCAGTCAGAACGTCGGGAGCTCCTATAATTCACCCCTCCACTTT
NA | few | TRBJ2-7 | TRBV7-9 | CASSLPAVRGNEQYF | TGTGCCAGCAGTTTACCGGCTGTCCGGGGGAACGAGCAGTACTTC
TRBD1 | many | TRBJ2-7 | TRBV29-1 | CSGGQGGAYEQYF | TGCAGCGGTGGACAGGGTGGGGCCTACGAGCAGTACTTC
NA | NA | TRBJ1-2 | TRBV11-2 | CASSTRGGTGYTF | TGTGCCAGCAGCACCCGGGGGGGGACAGGCTACACCTTC
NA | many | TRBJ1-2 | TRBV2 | CASSDFNRDGYTF | TGTGCCAGCAGTGATTTTAACAGGGACGGCTACACCTTC
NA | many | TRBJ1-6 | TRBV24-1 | CATSDSGANSPLHF | TGTGCCACCAGTGATAGTGGGGCTAATTCACCCCTCCACTTT
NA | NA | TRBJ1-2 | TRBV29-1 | CSVEEWAGIGYTF | TGCAGCGTTGAAGAATGGGCGGGAATCGGCTACACCTTC
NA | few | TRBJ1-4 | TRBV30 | CARSVLTAGSEKLFF | TGTGCCCGGAGTGTACTCACAGCTGGAAGTGAAAAACTGTTTTTT
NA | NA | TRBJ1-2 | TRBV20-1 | CSARFGDGDGYTF | TGCAGTGCTAGGTTTGGGGACGGCGATGGCTACACCTTC
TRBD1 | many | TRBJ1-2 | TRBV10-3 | CAVGQGSGYTF | TGTGCCGTTGGACAGGGGTCTGGCTACACCTTC